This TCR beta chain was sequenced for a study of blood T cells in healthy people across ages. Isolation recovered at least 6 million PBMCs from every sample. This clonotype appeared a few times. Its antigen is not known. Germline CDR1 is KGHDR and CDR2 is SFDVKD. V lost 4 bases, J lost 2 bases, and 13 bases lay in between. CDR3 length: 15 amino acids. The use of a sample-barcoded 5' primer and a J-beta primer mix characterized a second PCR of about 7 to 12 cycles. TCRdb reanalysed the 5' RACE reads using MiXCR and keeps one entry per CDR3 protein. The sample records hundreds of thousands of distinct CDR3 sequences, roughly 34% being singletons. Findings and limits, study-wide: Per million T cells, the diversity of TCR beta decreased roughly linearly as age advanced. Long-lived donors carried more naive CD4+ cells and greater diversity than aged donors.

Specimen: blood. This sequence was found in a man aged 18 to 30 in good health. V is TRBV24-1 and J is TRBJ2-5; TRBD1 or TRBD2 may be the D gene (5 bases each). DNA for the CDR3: TGTGCCACCAGTGACCCTTCGGGGCAGCAAGAGACCCAGTACTTC. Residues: CATSDPSGQQETQYF.